The 12 T cell receptor beta chains reported below all come from one sample, sequenced in a study of tumor and adjacent non-tumor tissue in lung cancer. The library came from three nested PCR rounds adapted from ARM-PCR protocols. TCRdb reprocessed the multiplex PCR reads with MiXCR, giving one entry per CDR3 protein. The sample holds about 110,000 distinct CDR3 sequences; approximately 87% are singletons and the top ten take approximately 22%. The template was RNA from unsorted bulk tissue. The material sequenced was lung tumor tissue. These receptors were taken from a man aged 65 to 79 with non-small cell lung cancer.

The gene calls are TRBV6-2 or TRBV6-3 and TRBJ2-7; weak D call: TRBD1 (6 bases). This CDR3 contains 17 residues. V gave up 9 bases and J gave up 0 bases, with 24 bases separating them. Germline CDR1 MNHEY, CDR2 SVGEGT. CDR3 DNA: TGTGCCAGTATTTACGGTACCAGGGGATATTCCTCCTACGAGCAGTACTTC. Protein sequence: CASIYGTRGYSSYEQYF.

As for this clonotype: The CDR3 end shows no conserved phenylalanine or tryptophan, and so a read error is likely. This chain links TRBV29-1 with TRBJ2-7, with 8 bases matching TRBD1. Germline V gene sequence: CDR1 SQVTM, CDR2 ANQGSEA. The CDR3 extends over 11 amino acids. The CDR3 DNA reads as TGCAGTATCCGGACAGGGCCCGAGCAGTACTTA. Its protein product is CSIRTGPEQYL.

This clonotype was detected once. Lacking the conserved final phenylalanine or tryptophan, this CDR3 likely reflects a read error. The chain links TRBV4-1 to TRBJ2-7; 11 nucleotides align to TRBD2. CDR3 length: 16 amino acids. CDR1 is MGHRA, CDR2 YSYEKL, per germline. Here the CDR3 reads CAGSRTLAGEGDVQYI. In nucleotides, the CDR3 is TGCGCCGGCAGCCGGACACTAGCGGGAGAGGGGGACGTGCAGTACATC.

A note on this clonotype: The CDR3 carries no conserved terminal phenylalanine or tryptophan, so it likely arises from a read error. The DNA is left out, because the CDR3 cannot be placed on it with certainty; the CDR3 is given as TCRdb lists it. The chain employs TRBV6-5 and TRBJ1-5; the D call in the table, TRBD1, was not verified against the DNA. Germline V lookup: CDR1 MNHEY, CDR2 SVGAGI. The CDR3 comprises 12 residues, both ends counted. CDR3 in amino acids: CASKTGTQPRHS.

The genes are TRBV12-3 or TRBV12-4 and TRBJ2-7; weak D call: TRBD2 (5 bases). V gave up 6 bases and J gave up 4 bases, with 16 bases separating them. The CDR3 length is 14 residues. This chain's CDR3 is CASRLFGSRYEQYF. In DNA form, the CDR3 reads TGTGCCAGCAGATTATTTGGGAGTCGGTACGAGCAGTACTTC.

This clonotype was observed a single time. A read error may produce the germline difference seen at one junction end. This chain uses TRBV12-3 or TRBV12-4 with TRBJ2-3; D is uncertain. This CDR3 is 11 amino acids long. DNA of the CDR3: TGTACCAGCAGTTTATCAGATACGCAGTACTTT. It encodes CTSSLSDTQYF.

V usage is TRBV6-6 and J usage is TRBJ1-2; D gene unclear. The CDR3 length is 12 residues. The germline V gene encodes CDR1 MNHNY and CDR2 SVGAGI (reference sequence). V was cut by 2 bases and J by 6 bases, with 7 bases left in between. The CDR3 bases are TGTGCCAGCAGTTACGGAAGGGATGGCTACACCTTC. It encodes CASSYGRDGYTF.

This clonotype was seen only once. J is TRBJ1-2 and V is TRBV28; TRBD1 agrees at 7 bases. CDR3 length: 13 residues. Germline lookup yields CDR1 MDHEN and CDR2 SYDVKM. V gave up 9 bases and J gave up 4 bases; unmatched junction bases: 8. CDR3 DNA sequence: TGTGCCAGGAGCCCGGGACAGACCTATGGCTACACCTTC. The encoded protein is CARSPGQTYGYTF.

In the case of this clonotype: Lacking the conserved final phenylalanine or tryptophan, this CDR3 likely reflects a read error. The chain links TRBV6-2 or TRBV6-3 to TRBJ1-4; D uncertain. The CDR3 is made up of 15 amino acids. The germline CDR1 and CDR2 sequences are MNHEY and SVGEGT. Trimming removed 6 bases from V and 5 bases from J, with 16 bases in between. The CDR3 nucleotides read TGTGCCAGCAGCCTACATTCCGGATGGAATGAAAAACTGTTTTAT. It encodes CASSLHSGWNEKLFY.

Turning to this clonotype: Being one base from a much bigger clone, this may be a read error. The chain combines TRBV24-1 with TRBJ2-3; 7 bases line up with TRBD2. The trim removed 3 bases at V and 3 bases at J, leaving 8 bases unmatched. The CDR3 runs 16 residues. Germline V lookup: CDR1 KGHDR, CDR2 SFDVKD. The CDR3 reads CATSDPGGLFTDTQYF. The CDR3, as DNA: TGTGCCACCAGTGATCCGGGAGGCCTATTTACAGATACGCAGTATTTT.

Regarding this clonotype: The conserved phenylalanine or tryptophan normally closing the CDR3 is absent here, so this likely arose from a read error. J is TRBJ2-5 and V is TRBV12-3 or TRBV12-4, with D hard to call. Trimming took 3 bases from V and 4 from J, leaving 9 bases between them. CDR3 length: 13 residues. Written as DNA, the CDR3 is TGTGCCAGCAGTTTTATCAGCTCAGAGACCCAGTACTTA. Encoded protein: CASSFISSETQYL.

A note on this clonotype: An end of the junction differs from the germline gene, which may be a read error. The V call is TRBV6-2 or TRBV6-3, the J call TRBJ2-3; no clear D gene. Germline V gives CDR1 MNHEY, CDR2 SVGEGT. This CDR3 comprises 15 residues. The CDR3 reads CAISYRAPLTDTQYF. The CDR3, as DNA: TGTGCCATCAGTTACCGTGCCCCGCTGACAGATACGCAGTATTTT.